The 7 T cell receptor beta chains reported below all come from one sample, sequenced in a study of shared clonotypes between healthy human individuals. Clones were sequenced by immunoSEQ multiplex PCR, and TCRdb holds only the in-frame ones, with some missing. The data contain 2,100,000 or so clones, approximately 95% of them singletons. Material: naive CD4+ T cells sorted from blood. Regarding subset: CD45RA+ positively selected. The receptors originated from a man in his late teens or twenties in good health.

The count of this clone is one. The rearrangement uses TRBV2 and TRBJ2-5; D call uncertain. Germline values: CDR1 SNHLY, CDR2 FYNNEI. V was trimmed by 8 bases and J by 7 bases, leaving 17 bases between them. The CDR3 has 13 residues. The CDR3 sequence: CASAPAIRRTQYF. The CDR3 coding sequence is TGTGCCAGCGCCCCGGCTATAAGGCGGACCCAGTACTTC.

The V call is TRBV5-1, the J call TRBJ2-2; a possible D gene is TRBD1 (5 bases). Germline V lookup: CDR1 SGHRS, CDR2 YFSETQ. V was shortened by 2 bases and J by 1 base, with 12 bases between the two germline ends. The CDR3 sequence is 16 residues long. CDR3: CASSLGARENTGELFF. The DNA for the CDR3 is TGCGCCAGCAGCTTAGGGGCCAGAGAGAACACCGGGGAGCTGTTTTTT.

The chain carries TRBV5-1 and TRBJ2-1; D gene unclear. Germline V CDR1 and CDR2: SGHRS, YFSETQ. CDR3 length equals 13 residues. V lost 4 bases to trimming and J lost 8 bases, with 13 bases between them. Here the CDR3 DNA reads TGCGCCAGCAGCACTGTGACGTTCGATGAGCAGTTCTTC. Protein sequence: CASSTVTFDEQFF.

The chain joins TRBV4-3 to TRBJ2-1; 9 positions match TRBD2. Germline-derived CDR1 and CDR2 are LGHNA and YSLEER. J was trimmed by 4 bases and V by 4 bases; bases with no gene match: 8. The CDR3 spans 16 residues. CDR3 region: CASSPEREAGYNEQFF. The CDR3 nucleotides are TGCGCCAGCAGCCCGGAGCGGGAGGCCGGGTACAATGAGCAGTTCTTC.

The rearrangement uses TRBV5-6 and TRBJ1-5; D perhaps matches TRBD1 (5 bases). The CDR3 is 17 amino acids. The V end was cut by 0 bases, the J end by 7 bases, with 20 bases between. Per the germline V gene, CDR1 is SGHDT and CDR2 is YYEEEE. The CDR3 is CASSLAGGHEISQPQHF. The CDR3, as DNA: TGTGCCAGCAGCTTGGCCGGAGGACACGAGATATCACAGCCCCAGCATTTT.

Concerning this clone: Other DNA sequences in the same sample also yield this CDR3. This chain connects TRBV5-6 to TRBJ1-4; unclear D gene. V lost 2 bases and J lost 4, with 3 bases in between. CDR1 is SGHDT and CDR2 is YYEEEE in the germline V gene. This CDR3 region has 12 residues. CDR3 in DNA: TGTGCCAGCAGCTTTGGTAATGAAAAACTGTTTTTT. It specifies CASSFGNEKLFF. The full variable domain, in which reference TRBV5-6 and TRBJ1-4 provide the parts outside the CDR3, is DAGVTQSPTHLIKTRGQQVTLRCSPKSGHDTVSWYQQALGQGPQFIFQYYEEEERQRGNFPDRFSGHQFPNYSSELNVNALLLGDSALYLCASSFGNEKLFFGSGTQLSVL.

This chain joins TRBV6-5 and TRBJ1-6; D uncertain. Trimming removed 2 bases at V and 7 bases at J, with 6 bases between. Germline CDR1 and CDR2: MNHEY and SVGAGI. The CDR3 consists of 13 residues. The CDR3 loop reads CASSYLQNSPLHF. CDR3 bases: TGTGCCAGCAGTTACCTGCAGAATTCACCCCTCCACTTT.